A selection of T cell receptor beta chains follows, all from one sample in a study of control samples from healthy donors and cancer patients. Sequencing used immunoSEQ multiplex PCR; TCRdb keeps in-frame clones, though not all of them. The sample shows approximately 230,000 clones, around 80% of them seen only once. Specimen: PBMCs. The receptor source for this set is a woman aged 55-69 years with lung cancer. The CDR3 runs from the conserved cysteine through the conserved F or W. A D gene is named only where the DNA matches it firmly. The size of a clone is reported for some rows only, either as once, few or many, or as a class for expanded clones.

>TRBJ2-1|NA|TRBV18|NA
CASSLFSYNEQFF
TGTGCCAGCTCATTGTTCTCCTACAATGAGCAGTTCTTC
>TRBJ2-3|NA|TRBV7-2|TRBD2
CASLLAGYSTDTQYF
TGTGCCAGTTTGCTAGCGGGATATAGCACAGATACGCAGTATTTT
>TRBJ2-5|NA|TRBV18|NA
CASSLVRDPTIQETQYF
TGTGCCAGCTCCCTCGTACGGGACCCAACTATCCAAGAGACCCAGTACTTC
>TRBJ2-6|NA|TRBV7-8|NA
CASHHSPMRANVLTF
TGTGCCAGCCACCATTCCCCCATGAGGGCCAACGTCCTGACTTTC
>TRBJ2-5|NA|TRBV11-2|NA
CASSLGQFQETQYF
TGTGCCAGCAGCTTGGGACAATTCCAAGAGACCCAGTACTTC
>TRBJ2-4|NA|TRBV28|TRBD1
CASSTPGQGYIQYF
TGTGCCAGCAGCACGCCGGGACAGGGGTATATTCAGTACTTC
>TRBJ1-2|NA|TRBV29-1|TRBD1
CSVERTGYGYTF
TGCAGCGTTGAACGGACAGGGTATGGCTACACCTTC
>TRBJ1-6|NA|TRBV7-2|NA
CASSRRDILHF
TGTGCCAGCAGCCGCAGGGACATCCTCCACTTT
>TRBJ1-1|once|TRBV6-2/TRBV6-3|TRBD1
CASSGQGAQRTEAFF
TGTGCCAGCAGTGGACAGGGGGCACAAAGGACTGAAGCTTTCTTT
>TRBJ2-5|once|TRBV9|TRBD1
CASSVSDRPPQETQYF
TGTGCCAGCAGCGTGTCGGACAGGCCCCCACAAGAGACCCAGTACTTC
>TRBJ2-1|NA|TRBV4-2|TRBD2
CASSQGGLEVYNEQFF
TGTGCCAGCAGCCAAGGGGGACTAGAGGTCTACAATGAGCAGTTCTTC
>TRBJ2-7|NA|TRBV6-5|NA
CASQGPLPYEQYF
TGTGCCAGTCAGGGGCCCCTACCGTACGAGCAGTACTTC
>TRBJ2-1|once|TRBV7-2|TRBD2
CASSLDYAASGRQFF
TGTGCCAGCAGCTTAGATTATGCGGCTAGCGGGAGGCAGTTCTTC
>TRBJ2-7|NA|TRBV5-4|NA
CASSLPGGGLNEQYF
TGTGCCAGCAGCTTGCCCGGAGGGGGCTTAAACGAGCAGTACTTC
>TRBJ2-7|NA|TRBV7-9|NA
CASTGRGNEQYF
TGTGCCAGTACTGGCCGGGGGAACGAGCAGTACTTC
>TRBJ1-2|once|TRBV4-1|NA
CASSQFYEGITYGYTF
TGCGCCAGCAGCCAATTTTATGAGGGGATCACCTATGGCTACACCTTC
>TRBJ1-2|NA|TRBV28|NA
CASSTGGYYGYTF
TGTGCCAGCAGTACCGGTGGCTACTATGGCTACACCTTC
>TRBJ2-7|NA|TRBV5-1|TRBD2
CASSLAPSGSSEQYF
TGCGCCAGCAGCTTGGCCCCTAGCGGGAGTAGTGAGCAGTACTTC
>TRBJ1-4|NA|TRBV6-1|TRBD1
CASSEAGTGDEKLFF
TGTGCCAGCAGTGAAGCAGGGACAGGGGATGAAAAACTGTTTTTT
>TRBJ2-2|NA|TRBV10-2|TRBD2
CASGLATNTGELFF
TGCGCCAGCGGACTAGCGACGAACACCGGGGAGCTGTTTTTT
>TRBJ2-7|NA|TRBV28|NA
CASSIPGYEQYF
TGTGCCAGCAGTATTCCAGGGTACGAGCAGTACTTC
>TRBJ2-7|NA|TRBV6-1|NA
CASSERFSEQYF
TGTGCCAGCAGTGAAAGATTCTCCGAGCAGTACTTC
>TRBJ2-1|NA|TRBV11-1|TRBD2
CASSLGTRNNEQFF
TGTGCCAGCAGCTTAGGGACTAGGAACAATGAGCAGTTCTTC
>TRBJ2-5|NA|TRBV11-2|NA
CASSLEPEETQYF
TGTGCCAGCAGCTTAGAGCCAGAAGAGACCCAGTACTTC
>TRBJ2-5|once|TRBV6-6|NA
CASSYRGEETQYF
TGTGCCAGCAGTTATCGGGGAGAAGAGACCCAGTACTTC
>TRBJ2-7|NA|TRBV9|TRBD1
CASSVGTAKSYEQYF
TGTGCCAGCAGCGTTGGGACAGCGAAATCCTACGAGCAGTACTTC
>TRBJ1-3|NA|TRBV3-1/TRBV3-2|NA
CASSPNLPTGPGNTIYF
TGTGCCAGCAGCCCCAACTTGCCCACAGGACCTGGAAACACCATATATTTT
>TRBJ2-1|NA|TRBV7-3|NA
CASSLPDFYNEQFF
TGTGCCAGCAGCTTACCGGATTTCTACAATGAGCAGTTCTTC
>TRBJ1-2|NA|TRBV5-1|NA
CASSMTGGKGPGYTF
TGCGCCAGCAGCATGACAGGAGGGAAGGGGCCTGGCTACACCTTC
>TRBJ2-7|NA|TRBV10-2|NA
CASSESGGVLSYEQYF
TGCGCCAGCAGTGAGTCGGGCGGAGTTTTATCCTACGAGCAGTACTTC
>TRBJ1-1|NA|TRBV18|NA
CASSPPKGTKNTEAFF
TGTGCCAGCTCACCACCCAAGGGGACAAAGAACACTGAAGCTTTCTTT
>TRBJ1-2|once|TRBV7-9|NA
CASSNSREGPNYGYTF
TGTGCCAGCAGCAACTCCCGGGAGGGGCCTAACTATGGCTACACCTTC
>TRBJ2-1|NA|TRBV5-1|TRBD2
CASSLAGGTYNEQFF
TGCGCCAGCAGCTTGGCGGGGGGAACCTACAATGAGCAGTTCTTC
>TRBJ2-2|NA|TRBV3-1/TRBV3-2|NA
CASSLPEGELFF
TGTGCCAGCAGCCTACCCGAGGGGGAGCTGTTTTTT
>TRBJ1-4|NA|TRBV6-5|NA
CASTRATNEKLFF
TGTGCCAGCACCCGCGCAACTAATGAAAAACTGTTTTTT
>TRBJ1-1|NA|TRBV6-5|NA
CASSSGQMNTEAFF
TGTGCCAGCAGTTCCGGACAGATGAACACTGAAGCTTTCTTT
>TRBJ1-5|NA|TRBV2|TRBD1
CASTSGQGAGGNQPQHF
TGTGCCAGCACCTCCGGACAGGGGGCTGGAGGAAATCAGCCCCAGCATTTT